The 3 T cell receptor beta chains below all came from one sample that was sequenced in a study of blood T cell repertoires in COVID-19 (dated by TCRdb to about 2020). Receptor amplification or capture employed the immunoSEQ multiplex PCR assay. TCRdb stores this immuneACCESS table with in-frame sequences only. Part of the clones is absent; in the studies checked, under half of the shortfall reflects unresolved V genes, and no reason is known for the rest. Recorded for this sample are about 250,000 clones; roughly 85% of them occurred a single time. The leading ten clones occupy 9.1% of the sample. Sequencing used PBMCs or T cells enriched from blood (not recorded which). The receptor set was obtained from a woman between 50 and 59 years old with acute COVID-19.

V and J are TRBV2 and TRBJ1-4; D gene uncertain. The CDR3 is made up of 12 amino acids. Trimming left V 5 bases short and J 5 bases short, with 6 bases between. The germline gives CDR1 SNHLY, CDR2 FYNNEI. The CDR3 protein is CASSSMNEKLFF. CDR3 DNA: TGTGCCAGCAGTTCCATGAATGAAAAACTGTTTTTT.

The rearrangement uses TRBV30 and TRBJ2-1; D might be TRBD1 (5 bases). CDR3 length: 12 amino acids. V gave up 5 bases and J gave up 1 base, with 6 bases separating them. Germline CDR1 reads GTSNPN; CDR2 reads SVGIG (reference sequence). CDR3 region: CAWAGSYNEQFF. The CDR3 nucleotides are TGTGCCTGGGCAGGGTCCTACAATGAGCAGTTCTTC.

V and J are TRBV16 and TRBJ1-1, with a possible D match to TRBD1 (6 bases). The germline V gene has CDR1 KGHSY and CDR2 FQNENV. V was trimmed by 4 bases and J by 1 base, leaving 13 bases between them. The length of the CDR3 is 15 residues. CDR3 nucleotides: TGTGCCAGCAGCCCTGACAGGAAGAGGAACACTGAAGCTTTCTTT. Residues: CASSPDRKRNTEAFF.